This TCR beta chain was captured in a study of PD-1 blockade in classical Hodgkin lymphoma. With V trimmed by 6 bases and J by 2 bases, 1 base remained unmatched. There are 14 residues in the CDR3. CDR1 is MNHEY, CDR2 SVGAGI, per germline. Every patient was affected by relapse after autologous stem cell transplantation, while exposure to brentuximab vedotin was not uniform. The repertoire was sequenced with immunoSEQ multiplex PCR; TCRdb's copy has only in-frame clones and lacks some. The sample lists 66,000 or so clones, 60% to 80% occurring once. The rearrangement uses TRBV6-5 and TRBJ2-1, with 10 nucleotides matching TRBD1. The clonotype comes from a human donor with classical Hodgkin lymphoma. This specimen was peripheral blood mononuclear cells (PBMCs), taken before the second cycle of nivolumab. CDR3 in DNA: TGTGCCAGCAGCGGACAGGGGGCCTACAATGAGCAGTTCTTC. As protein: CASSGQGAYNEQFF.